The rows below give T cell receptor beta chains drawn from one sample of a study of blood T cells in healthy people across ages. TCRdb re-called the 5' RACE reads through MiXCR, storing one row per CDR3 protein. The sample includes about 1.8 million distinct CDR3 sequences, around half of them seen just once. Sequencing input: blood. The source of these receptors is a woman between 35 and 50 years old in good health. Both conserved end residues are part of each CDR3. Fields, in order: J gene, V gene, D gene, clone size, CDR3 DNA, CDR3 protein. A D gene is named only where the DNA matches it firmly. A row's size may be missing; if present it is once, few, many or a size class.

TRBJ2-1 | TRBV7-2 | NA | NA | TGTGCCAGCAGCGTAGCCAGGGTCCATGAGCAGTTCTTC | CASSVARVHEQFF
TRBJ2-3 | TRBV28 | NA | few | TGTGCCAGCCAGATTCAGAATGCGTATACGCAGTATTTT | CASQIQNAYTQYF
TRBJ2-1 | TRBV2 | NA | NA | TGTGCCAGCAAGACCCTCAATGAGCAGTTCTTC | CASKTLNEQFF
TRBJ2-7 | TRBV3-1 | NA | once | TGTGCCAGCAGCCACCGGACCAATCTCATCTACGAGCAGTACTTC | CASSHRTNLIYEQYF
TRBJ2-5 | TRBV10-3 | TRBD2 | few | TGTGCCATCAGCACGGGGGGGAGTCCGTCAGAGACCCAGTACTTC | CAISTGGSPSETQYF
TRBJ2-1 | TRBV7-2 | NA | NA | TGTGCCGGCAGCCCCGTTGGGGGGCCGGGCAATGAGCAGTTCTTC | CAGSPVGGPGNEQFF
TRBJ2-1 | TRBV29-1 | NA | NA | TGCAGCGTTGAAGTTTGGGGGACTGAGCAGTTCTTC | CSVEVWGTEQFF
TRBJ2-7 | TRBV20-1 | NA | few | TGCAGTGCTAGAGAGCTCGGGGTCTCCTACGAGCAGTACTTC | CSARELGVSYEQYF
TRBJ1-2 | TRBV9 | NA | few | TGTGCCAGCAGCGGTGGGGGGGGCAGCGACTATGGCTACACCTTC | CASSGGGGSDYGYTF
TRBJ1-2 | TRBV6-5 | TRBD1 | NA | TGTGCCAGCCGGACAGGGATCTGGTATGGCTACACCTTC | CASRTGIWYGYTF
TRBJ1-2 | TRBV18 | NA | NA | TGTGCCAGCTCACCAAGGAGACAGCCTGAGCTTGGCTACACCTTC | CASSPRRQPELGYTF
TRBJ2-1 | TRBV7-9 | TRBD2 | NA | TGTGCCAGCAGCTTTGCGGGGGGTCGGAATGAGCAGTTCTTC | CASSFAGGRNEQFF
TRBJ1-2 | TRBV20-1 | NA | NA | TGCAGTGCCCCACCCATATACGGCTACACCTTC | CSAPPIYGYTF
TRBJ1-5 | TRBV6-5 | TRBD1 | NA | TGTGCCAGCAGTTACTCTAGTGCTGACAGGGTAGCTAATCAGCCCCAGCATTTT | CASSYSSADRVANQPQHF
TRBJ2-7 | TRBV28 | TRBD1 | NA | TGTGCCAGCAGGCCAGGGGGCTACGAGCAGTACTTC | CASRPGGYEQYF
TRBJ2-5 | TRBV20-1 | NA | few | TGCAGTGCCGACGGGGGTACGCGAGAGACCCAGTACTTC | CSADGGTRETQYF
TRBJ2-7 | TRBV20-1 | NA | once | TGCAGTGCACCCAGGAGGGAAGCGGCCTACAATGAGCAGTACTTC | CSAPRREAAYNEQYF
TRBJ2-7 | TRBV5-1 | NA | NA | TGCGCCAGCAGTGCAGGGTGGGGTAACTACGAGCAGTACTTC | CASSAGWGNYEQYF
TRBJ2-3 | TRBV20-1 | TRBD2 | few | TGCAGTGCTAGTGTTCGGGGGGGCACAGATACGCAGTATTTT | CSASVRGGTDTQYF
TRBJ2-3 | TRBV11-2 | NA | NA | TGTGCCAGCAGCTTAGGCCTTGTACAGGGAAAAAAAGATACGCAGTATTTT | CASSLGLVQGKKDTQYF
TRBJ2-1 | TRBV6-5 | TRBD2 | few | TGTGCCAGCAGTTACGGGCTAGCGGACAATGAGCAGTTCTTC | CASSYGLADNEQFF
TRBJ2-3 | TRBV7-9 | NA | NA | TGTGCCAGCAGTTTCGGGATCGGCTTTACGCAGTATTTT | CASSFGIGFTQYF
TRBJ1-2 | TRBV28 | TRBD1 | NA | TGTGCCAGCAGTTTAATAGGGACAGGGGTCGACAACTATGGCTACACCTTT | CASSLIGTGVDNYGYTF
TRBJ2-7 | TRBV20-1 | TRBD2 | once | TGCAGTGCTCCGGCCAGCGGGACTTTGAGCTCCTACAATGAGCAGTACTTC | CSAPASGTLSSYNEQYF
TRBJ2-3 | TRBV27 | NA | NA | TGTGCCAGCAGTTTAAACAGGCCCTACACAGATACGCAGTATTTT | CASSLNRPYTDTQYF
TRBJ2-4 | TRBV12-1 | NA | NA | TGTGCCAGCAGCGGCCGGGGAGGGGAGGAAGCCATTCAGTACTTC | CASSGRGGEEAIQYF
TRBJ2-7 | TRBV4-3 | TRBD1 | NA | TGCGCCAGCGGCAGGGACAGGGAGACCGAGCAGTACTTC | CASGRDRETEQYF
TRBJ2-7 | TRBV4-2 | NA | NA | TGTGCCAGCAGCCAATCGACTGCTTCACCCACGGACGAGCAGTACTTC | CASSQSTASPTDEQYF
TRBJ2-3 | TRBV29-1 | NA | NA | TGCAGCGTTGAGGGGGCAACGGATACGCAGTATTTT | CSVEGATDTQYF
TRBJ2-3 | TRBV4-3 | NA | few | TGCGCCAGCAGCCAAGTTGTCGGGGATACGCAGTATTTT | CASSQVVGDTQYF
TRBJ1-2 | TRBV29-1 | NA | NA | TGCAGCGTTGAAGGAGGGAAGAAAGGAGATAACTATGGCTACACCTTC | CSVEGGKKGDNYGYTF
TRBJ2-3 | TRBV28 | TRBD2 | NA | TGTGCCAGCAGCCCACTAGCGGGGGATTACACAGATACGCAGTATTTT | CASSPLAGDYTDTQYF
TRBJ2-7 | TRBV6-2/TRBV6-3 | TRBD1 | NA | TGTGCCGCCCGGAGGACAGGGGGTTTGGGCGAGCAGTACTTC | CAARRTGGLGEQYF
TRBJ2-7 | TRBV7-2 | NA | few | TGTGCCAGCAGCTTAGCGCGGACAGCTACGGAGCAGTACTTC | CASSLARTATEQYF
TRBJ2-3 | TRBV4-3 | NA | few | TGCGCCAGCAGCCAAGGAGTTAGCGGCACAGATACGCAGTATTTT | CASSQGVSGTDTQYF
TRBJ1-2 | TRBV12-3/TRBV12-4 | NA | NA | TGTGCCAGCAGTCTATTGGGGAGAGGGCAAGGGACTGGCTACACCTTC | CASSLLGRGQGTGYTF
TRBJ1-2 | TRBV15 | NA | NA | TGTGCCACCAGAGGGCAGGGAGACTATGGCTACACCTTC | CATRGQGDYGYTF
TRBJ2-3 | TRBV9 | NA | NA | TGTGCCAGCAGCGAGGCCCCCCTGTCGTCGGATAGGCAGTATTTT | CASSEAPLSSDRQYF
TRBJ1-2 | TRBV4-3 | NA | few | TGCGCCAGCAGCCAAGGGTCGTGGGACTCCTACACCTTC | CASSQGSWDSYTF
TRBJ2-5 | TRBV6-1 | NA | few | TGTGCCAGCAGTACGTGGGCACAGGGTATCTTCCAAGAGACCCAGTACTTC | CASSTWAQGIFQETQYF
TRBJ2-3 | TRBV28 | NA | NA | TGTGCCAGCAACTGGGACGGAAACACAGATACGCAGTATTTT | CASNWDGNTDTQYF
TRBJ1-5 | TRBV20-1 | NA | NA | TGCAGTGCTAGAGACGTAAGAGATTGGCATTTT | CSARDVRDWHF
TRBJ1-2 | TRBV7-8 | NA | NA | TGTGCCAGCACCATTAGCCGGGACAACCTAGCTAACTATGGCTACACCTTC | CASTISRDNLANYGYTF
TRBJ1-2 | TRBV16 | NA | NA | TGTGCCAGCAGCCAATCAGCGAATTTCTATGGCTACACCTTC | CASSQSANFYGYTF
TRBJ2-7 | TRBV6-1 | NA | NA | TGTGCCAGCAGTGAAGGGACTACCCTGTACGAGCAGTACTTC | CASSEGTTLYEQYF
TRBJ2-7 | TRBV6-5 | NA | NA | TGTGCCAGCAGTTTGAACATACAAACCTACGAGCAGTACTTC | CASSLNIQTYEQYF
TRBJ2-5 | TRBV6-5 | TRBD1 | NA | TGTGCCAGCAGTGACGACAGGGGGGGAGAGACCCAGTACTTC | CASSDDRGGETQYF
TRBJ2-4 | TRBV6-6 | NA | NA | TGTGCCAGCCTCCCCGAAACAGCTGGTGAGCAGTACTTC | CASLPETAGEQYF
TRBJ1-2 | TRBV7-2 | NA | many | TGCGCCAGCAGCTTGGACACCTATGGCTACACCTTC | CASSLDTYGYTF
TRBJ2-7 | TRBV28 | TRBD2 | once | TGTGCCAGCAGTTTCCTAGCGGGGGGGCCAGGCGAGCAGTACTTC | CASSFLAGGPGEQYF
TRBJ2-7 | TRBV20-1 | TRBD1 | NA | TGCAGTGCTAGAGTCGGACAGGGATCCTACGAGCAGTACTTC | CSARVGQGSYEQYF
TRBJ2-3 | TRBV7-3 | TRBD2 | NA | TGTGCCAGCAGCTCGTCTGGCGGGGGGGCCACAGATACGCAGTATTTT | CASSSSGGGATDTQYF
TRBJ2-7 | TRBV20-1 | TRBD2 | many | TGCAGTGCTCGTTTAGCGGGGGGACCCTACGAGCAGTACTTC | CSARLAGGPYEQYF
TRBJ2-5 | TRBV10-3 | TRBD1 | NA | TGTGCCATCAGCCCCGGGACAGGGGGGCAAGAGACCCAGTACTTC | CAISPGTGGQETQYF
TRBJ2-1 | TRBV2 | TRBD1 | once | TGTGCCAGCTCAGGACAGGGCCTAGGGAGTGAGCAGTTCTTC | CASSGQGLGSEQFF
TRBJ2-4 | TRBV5-1 | NA | few | TGCGCCAGCAGTTTGGAGGAGGGTGGTACCAAAAACATTCAGTACTTC | CASSLEEGGTKNIQYF
TRBJ2-1 | TRBV27 | NA | few | TGTGCCAGCACCCCTGCGCAAGTGGTCCCTCTTGAGCAGTTCTTC | CASTPAQVVPLEQFF
TRBJ2-5 | TRBV2 | TRBD1 | NA | TGTGCCAGCAGGGTACGGGACAGGGGATTCCAAGAGACCCAGTACTTC | CASRVRDRGFQETQYF
TRBJ2-7 | TRBV20-1 | TRBD1 | NA | TGCAGTGCCCACGGGGGACAGGGCATATACGAGCAGTACTTC | CSAHGGQGIYEQYF
TRBJ2-1 | TRBV6-5 | NA | NA | TGTGCCAGCAGTTACTTCAGGGGCTTGCGGAATGAGCAGTTCTTC | CASSYFRGLRNEQFF